What follows are 28 T cell receptor beta chains derived from one specimen sequenced in a study of cytomegalovirus exposure and HLA in healthy donors. Primers: 60 Vbeta forward and 13 Jbeta reverse. This table comes from immunoSEQ multiplex PCR, and its TCRdb copy is limited to in-frame clones, with some not included. The top ten hold approximately 16% of the sample, which has fewer than 100,000 clones, around 80% seen once. Sequencing was done on a sample of PBMCs. The receptors shown here come from a man aged 55 to 69 in good health and CMV-seropositive.

This clone was detected a few times. The genes are TRBV28 and TRBJ1-1; 8 nucleotides match TRBD1. Germline CDR1 MDHEN, CDR2 SYDVKM. This CDR3 is 14 amino acids long. V lost 3 bases, J lost 5 bases, and 5 bases stayed unmatched. The CDR3 bases are TGTGCCAGCAGTTTTTCAGGGGGCGCGACTGAAGCTTTCTTT. This encodes CASSFSGGATEAFF.

The chain is built from TRBV7-2 and TRBJ2-7, with TRBD1 matching over 8 bases. This CDR3 is 13 amino acids long. The germline V gene has CDR1 SGHTA and CDR2 FQGNSA. The ends lost 4 bases at V and 6 bases at J; junction bases unmatched: 5. CDR3 nucleotides: TGTGCCAGCAGCTCGACAGGGGCGGGCGAGCAGTACTTC. This sequence encodes CASSSTGAGEQYF.

J is TRBJ1-2 and V is TRBV7-9; 10 bases line up with TRBD1. The CDR3 sequence is 17 residues long. CDR1 is SEHNR, CDR2 FQNEAQ, per germline (reference sequence). V gave up 1 base and J gave up 4 bases; unmatched junction bases: 9. This chain's CDR3 is CASSLVRGDRGTYGYTF. The DNA for the CDR3 is TGTGCCAGCAGCTTAGTTCGAGGGGACAGGGGAACCTATGGCTACACCTTC.

This clone was picked up a small number of times. The junction shows a germline mismatch at one end, possibly a read error. The V call is TRBV7-7, the J call TRBJ2-3, with D unresolved. CDR3 length: 12 residues. CDR1 is SSHAT and CDR2 is FNYEAQ in the germline V gene (reference sequence). CDR3 sequence (DNA): TGTGCTAGCAGCCCCACTACTGGTACGCAGTATTTT. It codes for CASSPTTGTQYF. Variable domain in full (rest from reference TRBV7-7 and TRBJ2-3): GAGVSQSPRYKVTKRGQDVTLRCDPISSHATLYWYQQALGQGPEFLTYFNYEAQPDKSGLPSDRFSAERPEGSISTLTIQRTEQRDSAMYRCASSPTTGTQYFGPGTRLTVL.

The genes are TRBV20-1 and TRBJ2-1; weak D call: TRBD2 (6 bases). This CDR3 is 11 amino acids long. Germline CDR1 DFQATT, CDR2 SNEGSKA (reference sequence). Between the trimmed V and J ends, which lost 7 bases and 4 bases, there was a span of 8 bases. CDR3 in DNA: TGCAGTGTGGCGGGATACAATGAGCAGTTCTTC. Translation gives CSVAGYNEQFF.

The V and J genes are TRBV7-9 and TRBJ1-2; 9 bases match TRBD1. CDR1 and CDR2 from the germline V gene are SEHNR and FQNEAQ (reference sequence). The J segment lost 4 bases and the V segment lost 0 bases, leaving 6 bases of the junction unmatched. The CDR3 contains 16 residues. CDR3 in DNA: TGTGCCAGCAGCTTAGCGCGGGGACAGGGAAGCTATGGCTACACCTTC. Its protein product is CASSLARGQGSYGYTF.

The chain employs TRBV9 and TRBJ2-3; 8 nucleotides agree with TRBD1. Per the germline V gene, CDR1 is SGDLS and CDR2 is YYNGEE. J lost 0 bases, V lost 4 bases, and 4 bases had no gene match. The CDR3 is made up of 15 amino acids. DNA of the CDR3: TGTGCCAGCAGCCCCCGGACAGGGAGCACAGATACGCAGTATTTT. Translating it yields CASSPRTGSTDTQYF.

The rearrangement uses TRBV27 and TRBJ2-7; TRBD2 is a possible D gene (5 bases). The length of the CDR3 is 14 residues. Germline-derived CDR1 and CDR2 are MNHEY and SMNVEV (reference sequence). The ends were cut back, 7 bases at V and 1 base at J, with 14 bases in the middle. Here the CDR3 reads CASTPSLRSYEQYF. In DNA, the CDR3 is TGTGCCAGCACCCCTAGCCTGAGGTCCTACGAGCAGTACTTC.

J is TRBJ1-5 and V is TRBV12-5; possible D gene TRBD1, 6 bases. The CDR3 has 13 residues. Germline-derived CDR1 and CDR2 are LGHNT and FRNRAP. Deletions cut 8 bases from V and 2 bases from J, with 10 bases between. The CDR3 region has the DNA TGTGCTAGTTCACAGGGAGGCAATCAGCCCCAGCATTTT. This translates into CASSQGGNQPQHF.

The chain recombines TRBV10-1 with TRBJ2-1; 7 bases are a match to TRBD1. The J segment lost 0 bases and the V segment lost 0 bases, leaving 2 bases of the junction unmatched. This CDR3 region has 16 residues. Germline V CDR1 and CDR2: WNHNN, SYGVQD (reference sequence). Here the CDR3 DNA reads TGCGCCAGCAGTGAGTCTCCAGGGGGCTCCTACAATGAGCAGTTCTTC. It codes for CASSESPGGSYNEQFF.

The CDR3 sequence is CASSPRTGFNEQFF. For the CDR3, the DNA is TGTGCCAGCAGTCCGCGGACAGGGTTTAATGAGCAGTTCTTC. The V gene is TRBV25-1, the J gene TRBJ2-1; 8 nucleotides agree with TRBD1. Trimming took 5 bases from V and 7 from J; bases not matched to a gene: 7. Germline CDR1 is MGHDK and CDR2 is SYGVNS. The CDR3 totals 14 residues.

This clone was seen more than once but under ten times. The chain links TRBV12-5 to TRBJ1-6, with a weak D call TRBD1 (6 bases). The germline CDR1 and CDR2 sequences are LGHNT and FRNRAP. This CDR3 has 19 residues. Trimming shortened V by 2 bases and J by 3 bases, and 20 bases separated the two germline ends. The CDR3 loop is CASGLNSPGQRHYNSPLHF. CDR3 DNA: TGTGCTAGTGGTTTGAACTCCCCTGGACAGCGGCACTATAATTCACCCCTCCACTTT.

The rearrangement links TRBV2 to TRBJ2-7; D possibly corresponds to TRBD1 (6 bases). CDR1 is SNHLY, CDR2 FYNNEI, per germline. This CDR3 spans 14 amino acids. V shed 3 bases and J shed 0 bases, with 9 bases lying between them. CDR3 in amino acids: CASSETDSSYEQYF. CDR3 DNA sequence: TGTGCCAGCAGTGAGACGGACAGCTCCTACGAGCAGTACTTC.

On this clone: The same CDR3 arises from other DNA sequences in this sample as well. The rearrangement links TRBV9 to TRBJ2-1, with D possibly matching TRBD2 (7 bases). Germline-derived CDR1 and CDR2 are SGDLS and YYNGEE. The CDR3 is made up of 14 amino acids. V dropped 0 bases and J dropped 7 bases, with 11 bases sitting between them. Here the CDR3 reads CASSVGGGVNEQFF. The CDR3 DNA reads TGTGCCAGCAGCGTAGGCGGGGGCGTAAATGAGCAGTTCTTC.

The chain uses TRBV7-2 and TRBJ1-5; D is ambiguous. CDR3 size: 13 residues. Germline V gene lookup returns CDR1 SGHTA and CDR2 FQGNSA. V lost 3 bases and J 7 bases, leaving 10 bases between the germline ends. CDR3 bases: TGTGCCAGCAGCTTCCCAGGAGGGCAGCCCCAGCATTTT. Its translation is CASSFPGGQPQHF.

This clone was seen just once. The chain has TRBV18 and TRBJ1-5, with no clear D. Germline CDR1 is KGHSH and CDR2 is LQKENI. This CDR3 is built from 14 residues. V lost 5 bases and J lost 1, with 9 bases in between. CDR3 nucleotides: TGTGCCAGCTCAGAGGCGTTCAGCAATCAGCCCCAGCATTTT. Encoded protein: CASSEAFSNQPQHF.

This clone turned up a few times. The chain uses TRBV5-5 and TRBJ1-1; 9 bases align to TRBD1. The CDR3 is 15 residues long. CDR1 is SGHKS, CDR2 YYEKEE, per germline (reference sequence). Trimming at V came to 3 bases and at J to 6 bases, leaving 9 bases not matched to a gene. This chain's CDR3 is CASSWGPGQGSEAFF. CDR3 bases: TGTGCCAGCAGCTGGGGGCCGGGACAGGGCTCTGAAGCTTTCTTT.

In its sample, this clone was seen a few times. The rearrangement joins TRBV19 to TRBJ2-1, with D perhaps matching TRBD1 (5 bases). From germline, CDR1 is LNHDA and CDR2 SQIVND (reference sequence). The CDR3 length is 14 residues. V shed 1 base and J shed 7 bases, with 11 bases lying between them. CDR3 sequence reads: CASSIGGTGNEQFF. The CDR3 coding sequence is TGTGCCAGTAGTATAGGTGGTACAGGTAATGAGCAGTTCTTC. Combining the CDR3 with reference TRBV19 and TRBJ2-1 gives the whole variable domain DGGITQSPKYLFRKEGQNVTLSCEQNLNHDAMYWYRQDPGQGLRLIYYSQIVNDFQKGDIAEGYSVSREKKESFPLTVTSAQKNPTAFYLCASSIGGTGNEQFFGPGTRLTVL.

This chain uses TRBV12-5 with TRBJ1-6; a possible D gene is TRBD1 (5 bases). Germline V gives CDR1 LGHNT, CDR2 FRNRAP. This CDR3 comprises 15 residues. Trimming removed 6 bases from V and 9 bases from J, with 18 bases in between. This CDR3 reads CASGRGTLGVSPLHF. Here the CDR3 DNA reads TGTGCTAGTGGCCGAGGGACTTTGGGTGTTTCACCCCTCCACTTT.

This clone came up once. This chain connects TRBV18 to TRBJ1-5; D not resolved. The ends were cut back, 3 bases at V and 5 bases at J, with 8 bases in the middle. The CDR3 has 13 residues. From germline, CDR1 is KGHSH and CDR2 LQKENI. CDR3 amino acids: CASSPRSDQPQHF. The CDR3, as DNA: TGTGCCAGCTCACCCCGGTCTGATCAGCCCCAGCATTTT.

This rearrangement joins TRBV9 to TRBJ2-7; 8 bases are shared with TRBD1. The CDR3 has 14 amino acids. From germline, CDR1 is SGDLS and CDR2 YYNGEE. The ends lost 0 bases at V and 5 bases at J; junction bases unmatched: 4. CDR3 residues: CASSVGDRPHEQYF. CDR3 in DNA: TGTGCCAGCAGCGTAGGGGACAGGCCCCACGAGCAGTACTTC. Based on the CDR3 plus reference TRBV9 and TRBJ2-7, the full variable domain is DSGVTQTPKHLITATGQRVTLRCSPRSGDLSVYWYQQSLDQGLQFLIQYYNGEERAKGNILERFSAQQFPDLHSELNLSSLELGDSALYFCASSVGDRPHEQYFGPGTRLTVT.

This sequence joins TRBV6-1 and TRBJ1-2, with 7 nucleotides matching TRBD1. J gave up 4 bases and V 3 bases, and 11 bases lay outside the gene matches. Germline lookup yields CDR1 MNHNS and CDR2 SASEGT. The CDR3 length is 16 residues. CDR3 amino acids: CASSDSPSGQIYGYTF. The CDR3 coding sequence is TGTGCCAGCAGTGATTCCCCGTCGGGACAGATCTATGGCTACACCTTC.

The chain combines TRBV27 with TRBJ2-1, with TRBD1 matching over 7 bases. CDR1 and CDR2 (germline): MNHEY, SMNVEV (reference sequence). The J segment lost 3 bases and the V segment lost 6 bases, leaving 8 bases of the junction unmatched. The CDR3 sequence is 15 residues long. CDR3 residues: CASSLRGTNYNEQFF. CDR3 sequence (DNA): TGTGCCAGCAGCCTCAGGGGGACAAACTACAATGAGCAGTTCTTC.

The chain carries TRBV11-1 and TRBJ2-7, with 9 bases fitting TRBD1. V lost 4 bases, J lost 2 bases, and 3 bases stayed unmatched. The CDR3 loop spans 14 amino acids. Germline values: CDR1 SGHAT, CDR2 FQDESV (reference sequence). The CDR3 reads CASSWGQGPYEQYF. In nucleotides, the CDR3 is TGTGCCAGCAGCTGGGGACAGGGTCCCTACGAGCAGTACTTC.

This chain's CDR3 is CASSFPSGGLFF. CDR3 in DNA: TGTGCCAGCAGCTTCCCGTCGGGGGGACTGTTTTTT. The J gene is TRBJ1-4, the V gene TRBV11-2, with D perhaps TRBD1 (5 bases). Trimming stripped 3 bases from V and 13 bases from J, with 12 bases between. The CDR3 loop spans 12 amino acids. In germline, CDR1 is SGHAT, CDR2 FQNNGV.

J is TRBJ2-7 and V is TRBV7-2; a possible D gene is TRBD1 (7 bases). The germline V gene has CDR1 SGHTA and CDR2 FQGNSA. The length of the CDR3 is 13 residues. With 5 bases removed from V and 6 bases from J, the gap between germline ends came to 14 bases. This CDR3 is CASSPRQGGEQYF. CDR3 nucleotide sequence: TGTGCCAGCAGCCCCCGACAGGGAGGCGAGCAGTACTTC. Combining the CDR3 with reference TRBV7-2 and TRBJ2-7 gives the whole variable domain GAGVSQSPSNKVTEKGKDVELRCDPISGHTALYWYRQSLGQGLEFLIYFQGNSAPDKSGLPSDRFSAERTGGSVSTLTIQRTQQEDSAVYLCASSPRQGGEQYFGPGTRLTVT.

The J gene is TRBJ2-1, the V gene TRBV5-4, with 8 positions matching TRBD1. The CDR3 extends over 13 amino acids. Germline lookup yields CDR1 SGHNT and CDR2 YYREEE (reference sequence). V shed 7 bases and J 6 bases; nucleotides not matched to a gene: 6. CDR3 residues: CASPGTGGNEQFF. As DNA, the CDR3 is TGTGCCAGCCCCGGTACAGGGGGCAATGAGCAGTTCTTC. The full variable domain, rest sourced from reference TRBV5-4 and TRBJ2-1, is ETGVTQSPTHLIKTRGQQVTLRCSSQSGHNTVSWYQQALGQGPQFIFQYYREEENGRGNFPPRFSGLQFPNYSSELNVNALELDDSALYLCASPGTGGNEQFFGPGTRLTVL.

This clone was seen a single time. The identical CDR3 is also encoded by other nucleotide sequences in the sample. The V and J genes are TRBV2 and TRBJ2-5; D remains unclear. Germline CDR1 and CDR2: SNHLY and FYNNEI. This CDR3 has 11 amino acids. Trimming removed 4 bases from V and 4 bases from J, with 4 bases in between. In nucleotides, the CDR3 is TGTGCCAGCAGTGCATTAGAGACCCAGTACTTC. It codes for CASSALETQYF.